This is a list of T cell receptor beta chains from one sample in a study of cytomegalovirus exposure and HLA in healthy donors. Clones were sequenced by immunoSEQ multiplex PCR, and TCRdb holds only the in-frame ones, with some missing. In the table there are approximately 190,000 clones, approximately 85% of which are singletons. The sample taken for sequencing was PBMCs. All receptors derive from a woman aged 18-29 years in good health and CMV-seronegative. The CDR3 runs from the conserved cysteine through the conserved F or W. A D gene is named only where the DNA matches it firmly.

v_call	d_call	j_call	cdr3_nt	cdr3_aa
TRBV7-6	-	TRBJ1-4	TGTGCCAGCAGCTCCGGCGGGGGGACGGCTAATGAAAAACTGTTTTTT	CASSSGGGTANEKLFF
TRBV2	TRBD2	TRBJ2-1	TGTGCCAGCAGTGGAGTGACTAGCGGGAGTATCAATGAGCAGTTCTTC	CASSGVTSGSINEQFF
TRBV6-4	-	TRBJ1-5	TGTGCCAGCAGTGACCCCCCGGACAGAACTAATCAGCCCCAGCATTTT	CASSDPPDRTNQPQHF
TRBV11-2	-	TRBJ1-1	TGTGCCAGCAGCCCGAGGACAGTCATGAACACTGAAGCTTTCTTT	CASSPRTVMNTEAFF
TRBV5-1	-	TRBJ2-7	TGCGCCAGCAGCTCGCAGGGTGCCTACGAGCAGTACTTC	CASSSQGAYEQYF
TRBV10-1	TRBD1	TRBJ2-7	TGCGCCAGCAGTGAGTCCGGGACAGGGATCGGGGAGCAGTACTTC	CASSESGTGIGEQYF
TRBV7-2	TRBD2	TRBJ2-5	TGTGCCAGCAGCCTCCAAGTGGCGGGGGGGCTTTTGGGAGAGACCCAGTACTTC	CASSLQVAGGLLGETQYF
TRBV19	-	TRBJ2-1	TGTGCCAGAACCCTTCGCCCAGGGTATGAGCAGTTCTTC	CARTLRPGYEQFF
TRBV4-1	TRBD2	TRBJ2-7	TGCGCCAGCAGCCAAGATTGGGCTAGCGGAGACCTTACCTACGAGCAGTACTTC	CASSQDWASGDLTYEQYF
TRBV5-4	TRBD1	TRBJ1-1	TGTGCCAGCAGCTTAGGGACAGCGAACACTGAAGCTTTCTTT	CASSLGTANTEAFF